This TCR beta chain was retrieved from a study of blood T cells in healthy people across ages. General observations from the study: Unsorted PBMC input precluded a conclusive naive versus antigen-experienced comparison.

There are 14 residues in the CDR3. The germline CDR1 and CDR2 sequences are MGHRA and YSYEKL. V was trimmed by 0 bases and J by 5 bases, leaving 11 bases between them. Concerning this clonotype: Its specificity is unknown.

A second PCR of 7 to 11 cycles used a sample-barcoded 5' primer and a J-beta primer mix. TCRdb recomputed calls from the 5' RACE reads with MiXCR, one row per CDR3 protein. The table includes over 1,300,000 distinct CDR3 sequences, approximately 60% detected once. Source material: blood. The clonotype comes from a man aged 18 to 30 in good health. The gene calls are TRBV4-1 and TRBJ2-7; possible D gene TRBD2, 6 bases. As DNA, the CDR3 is TGCGCCAGCAGCCAAGAAAATGGAGGGAACGAGCAGTACTTC. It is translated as CASSQENGGNEQYF.